Shown below are 22 T cell receptor beta chains from a single sample sequenced in a study of blood T cell repertoires in COVID-19. TCRdb's table, derived via immunoSEQ multiplex PCR, lists solely in-frame clones and lacks some. The profile shows tens of thousands of clones, about 85% of them singletons. Input material: peripheral blood. The receptors derive from a woman between 70 and 85 years old with active COVID-19.

This clone was seen only once. The chain employs TRBV28 and TRBJ2-2, with 8 positions matching TRBD2. The V and J ends lost 6 bases and 4 bases, in that order; junction bases with no gene match: 16. This CDR3 region has 18 residues. Germline V gives CDR1 MDHEN, CDR2 SYDVKM. CDR3 protein: CASSLRVAGGSGTGELFF. The CDR3 DNA reads as TGTGCCAGCAGCTTAAGGGTCGCGGGGGGCTCGGGCACCGGGGAGCTGTTTTTT. Full variable domain (remainder filled in from reference TRBV28 and TRBJ2-2): DVKVTQSSRYLVKRTGEKVFLECVQDMDHENMFWYRQDPGLGLRLIYFSYDVKMKEKGDIPEGYSVSREKKERFSLILESASTNQTSMYLCASSLRVAGGSGTGELFFGEGSRLTVL.

Notes on this clone: At one boundary the junction diverges from the germline segment, which might be a read error. This sequence joins TRBV7-7 and TRBJ2-1, with TRBD2 identical over 14 bases. The CDR3 consists of 16 residues. CDR1 and CDR2 (germline): SSHAT, FNYEAQ (reference sequence). The CDR3 loop is CASSPGTSGRYNEQFF. The CDR3 DNA follows: TGTGCTAGCAGCCCGGGGACTAGCGGGAGATACAATGAGCAGTTCTTC. Based on the CDR3 plus reference TRBV7-7 and TRBJ2-1, the full variable domain is GAGVSQSPRYKVTKRGQDVTLRCDPISSHATLYWYQQALGQGPEFLTYFNYEAQPDKSGLPSDRFSAERPEGSISTLTIQRTEQRDSAMYRCASSPGTSGRYNEQFFGPGTRLTVL.

The chain carries TRBV10-3 and TRBJ2-1; 7 bases agree with TRBD2. Unmatched junction bases numbered 9, after V lost 0 bases and J lost 4 bases. Germline CDR1 reads ENHRY; CDR2 reads SYGVKD. This CDR3 spans 17 amino acids. The CDR3 coding sequence is TGTGCCATCAGTGAGTCGAGGGGCGGGAGTTTATACAATGAGCAGTTCTTC. Translating gives CAISESRGGSLYNEQFF.

CDR3 bases: TGTGCCAGCAGTTTATCGACAGGGGGGACTGAAGCTTTCTTT. Its protein product is CASSLSTGGTEAFF. This chain connects TRBV27 to TRBJ1-1; 9 positions agree with TRBD1. J was trimmed by 5 bases and V by 0 bases; bases with no gene match: 1. The CDR3 has 14 amino acids. Per germline, CDR1 MNHEY and CDR2 SMNVEV (reference sequence).

The J gene is TRBJ1-1, the V gene TRBV4-2, with 7 bases lining up with TRBD1. The junction had 6 bases not matched to a gene; V was cut back by 6 bases and J by 2 bases. CDR1 is LGHNA and CDR2 is YNFKEQ in the germline V gene. The CDR3 has 14 amino acids. The CDR3 DNA reads as TGTGCCAGCAGAACCGGGACAGCCAACACTGAAGCTTTCTTT. Translating gives CASRTGTANTEAFF.

This clone has only a few counts. This chain uses TRBV28 with TRBJ1-1; possible D gene TRBD1, 6 bases. V lost 3 bases, J lost 5 bases, and 13 bases lay in between. CDR1 and CDR2 (germline): MDHEN, SYDVKM. CDR3 size: 14 residues. CDR3 sequence (DNA): TGTGCCAGCAGTTTCGGGGGGCTTAAGACTGAAGCTTTCTTT. Protein product: CASSFGGLKTEAFF.

This chain uses TRBV7-2 with TRBJ2-2; 12 nucleotides align to TRBD2. Trimming took 5 bases from V and 4 from J; bases not matched to a gene: 2. Germline CDR1 reads SGHTA; CDR2 reads FQGNSA. The CDR3 consists of 15 residues. The CDR3 coding sequence is TGTGCCAGCAGCCCACTAGCGGGAGGCACCGGGGAGCTGTTTTTT. Translated: CASSPLAGGTGELFF.

The J gene is TRBJ2-7, the V gene TRBV7-6; 10 nucleotides agree with TRBD2. CDR1 SGHVS and CDR2 FNYEAQ come from the germline V gene. With V trimmed by 5 bases and J by 7 bases, 11 bases remained unmatched. The CDR3 sequence is 15 residues long. Here the CDR3 reads CASSMGMLAGGEQYF. CDR3 coding DNA: TGTGCCAGCAGCATGGGGATGTTAGCGGGGGGAGAGCAGTACTTC.

The CDR3 protein is CATAVTAGNTIYF. The CDR3 DNA is TGTGCCACCGCGGTGACTGCTGGAAACACCATATATTTT. The V and J genes are TRBV6-5 and TRBJ1-3; D remains unclear. Germline CDR1 and CDR2: MNHEY and SVGAGI. This CDR3 is built from 13 residues. V dropped 10 bases and J dropped 2 bases, with 12 bases sitting between them.

CDR3 in amino acids: CASSTRTGYEQYF. The CDR3 nucleotides read TGTGCCAGCAGTACCAGGACAGGCTACGAGCAGTACTTC. V gene TRBV27 combines with J gene TRBJ2-7; TRBD1 matches at 7 bases. V shed 5 bases, J shed 3 bases, and the junction held 4 bases outside the gene matches. The CDR3 totals 13 residues. The V gene's germline CDR1 is MNHEY and CDR2 SMNVEV (reference sequence).

The chain couples TRBV7-9 to TRBJ2-2; D possibly corresponds to TRBD1 (5 bases). The CDR3 runs 14 residues. The germline V and J ends were trimmed by 5 bases and 3 bases, with 10 bases remaining between them. Per the germline V gene, CDR1 is SEHNR and CDR2 is FQNEAQ (reference sequence). The CDR3 region has the DNA TGTGCCAGCAGCAAACAGGATTACACCGGGGAGCTGTTTTTT. Its protein is CASSKQDYTGELFF.

This sequence joins TRBV18 and TRBJ2-7; TRBD2 might be the D (6 bases). This CDR3 contains 17 residues. Germline V CDR1 and CDR2: KGHSH, LQKENI. Between the trimmed V and J ends, which lost 2 bases and 1 base, there was a span of 18 bases. The DNA of the CDR3 is TGTGCCAGCTCACCAGGGCGGAAGGGCGGGAAGTCCTACGAGCAGTACTTC. It translates to CASSPGRKGGKSYEQYF.

This chain connects TRBV10-2 to TRBJ2-1, with TRBD2 matching over 9 bases. V lost 5 bases, J lost 7 bases, and 6 bases stayed unmatched. The CDR3 totals 14 residues. The germline V gene encodes CDR1 WSHSY and CDR2 SAAADI. DNA for the CDR3: TGCGCCAGCAGTCGTAGCGGGAGTAAGAATGAGCAGTTCTTC. This sequence encodes CASSRSGSKNEQFF.

V usage is TRBV28 and J usage is TRBJ2-1, with 15 bases that match TRBD2. This CDR3 has 14 residues. Germline V gene data show CDR1 as MDHEN and CDR2 as SYDVKM. The V and J ends lost 8 bases and 10 bases, in that order; junction bases with no gene match: 6. As DNA, the CDR3 is TGTGCCAGCGCATCGGGACTAGCGGGAGGAGAGCAGTTCTTC. Its protein is CASASGLAGGEQFF. The full variable domain, its missing parts supplied by reference TRBV28 and TRBJ2-1, is DVKVTQSSRYLVKRTGEKVFLECVQDMDHENMFWYRQDPGLGLRLIYFSYDVKMKEKGDIPEGYSVSREKKERFSLILESASTNQTSMYLCASASGLAGGEQFFGPGTRLTVL.

This chain connects TRBV28 to TRBJ2-1; the match to TRBD1 covers 9 bases. Germline values: CDR1 MDHEN, CDR2 SYDVKM. The CDR3 length is 18 residues. J lost 4 bases, V lost 6 bases, and 16 bases had no gene match. DNA for the CDR3: TGTGCCAGCAGCCGGGTGGGTGCTCCGGGACAGGGTTACAATGAGCAGTTCTTC. Translated, it gives CASSRVGAPGQGYNEQFF.

V is TRBV18 and J is TRBJ1-2, with a tentative D call TRBD1 (5 bases). V was trimmed by 3 bases and J by 5 bases, leaving 28 bases between them. The CDR3 runs to 19 residues. CDR1 is KGHSH, CDR2 LQKENI, per germline. This chain's CDR3 is CASSPSSSAWRGSSYGYTF. CDR3 coding DNA: TGTGCCAGCTCACCTAGTTCGTCTGCGTGGAGGGGAAGTTCGTATGGCTACACCTTC.

The CDR3 DNA is TGTGCCAGCAGTTCGCTAGGGGCCGCTAATGAAAAACTGTTTTTT. Its translation: CASSSLGAANEKLFF. The chain employs TRBV27 and TRBJ1-4, with a tentative D call TRBD1 (5 bases). The CDR3 has 15 residues. Germline V gives CDR1 MNHEY, CDR2 SMNVEV (reference sequence). Trimming pared 4 bases from V and 3 bases from J, leaving 12 bases between.

The genes are TRBV12-5 and TRBJ2-1, with 10 bases aligning to TRBD2. Germline V gene lookup returns CDR1 LGHNT and CDR2 FRNRAP. CDR3 length: 16 residues. Unmatched junction bases numbered 9, after V lost 6 bases and J lost 4 bases. CDR3 protein: CASGLQTSGLYNEQFF. CDR3 bases: TGTGCTAGTGGCCTTCAGACTAGCGGGCTATACAATGAGCAGTTCTTC.

Details on this clone: At one boundary the junction diverges from the germline segment, which might be a read error. The CDR3 DNA is TGTGCCAGCAGCTCCGGGACAGGGTACGGGCTCTTC. Protein product: CASSSGTGYGLF. The chain employs TRBV6-2 or TRBV6-3 and TRBJ2-1, with 9 positions matching TRBD1. Germline V CDR1 and CDR2: MNHEY, SVGEGT. The CDR3 totals 12 residues.

The V call is TRBV24-1, the J call TRBJ2-5; D possibly corresponds to TRBD2 (6 bases). Germline lookup yields CDR1 KGHDR and CDR2 SFDVKD. This CDR3 comprises 14 residues. The V and J ends lost 7 bases and 1 base respectively, with 12 bases between them. The CDR3 nucleotides are TGTGCCACCAGGAGCGGAGGGAGCCAAGAGACCCAGTACTTC. Translated: CATRSGGSQETQYF.

The V gene is TRBV6-2 or TRBV6-3, the J gene TRBJ2-5, with 8 nucleotides matching TRBD2. CDR1 is MNHEY and CDR2 is SVGEGT in the germline V gene. This CDR3 has 16 amino acids. J lost 1 base, V lost 2 bases, and 6 bases had no gene match. The CDR3 is CASSYPQLAAQETQYF. The CDR3 DNA reads TGTGCCAGCAGTTACCCCCAACTAGCGGCCCAAGAGACCCAGTACTTC.

The J gene is TRBJ2-7, the V gene TRBV4-2; 8 bases line up with TRBD2. The CDR3 runs 17 residues. Germline loops: CDR1 LGHNA, CDR2 YNFKEQ. V shed 0 bases, J shed 0 bases, and the junction held 7 bases outside the gene matches. The CDR3 is CASSQDRVAGTSYEQYF. CDR3 in DNA: TGTGCCAGCAGCCAAGATCGAGTAGCGGGGACCTCCTACGAGCAGTACTTC.